A single sample gave rise to the 2 T cell receptor beta chains below, sequenced in a study of blood T cell repertoires in COVID-19 (dated by TCRdb to about 2020). The library relied on the immunoSEQ multiplex PCR assay. TCRdb holds this immuneACCESS table with in-frame rearrangements only. Some clones are missing; in checked studies, unresolved V genes explain under half, and the rest has no known cause. The sample records roughly 35,000 clones, roughly 75% of which are singletons. The ten largest clones take up over 15% of the sample. The sequencing input was peripheral blood. These receptors originate from a man in his sixties or seventies with acute or convalescent COVID-19.

This chain joins TRBV10-3 and TRBJ1-1; 7 bases are shared with TRBD1. The V gene's germline CDR1 is ENHRY and CDR2 SYGVKD. V dropped 5 bases and J dropped 1; count of bases not matched to a gene: 10. The CDR3 length is 16 residues. CDR3 in DNA: TGTGCCATCAGTTCCTCGGGACAGACTAAGAACACTGAAGCTTTCTTT. Its protein is CAISSSGQTKNTEAFF.

V is TRBV10-2 and J is TRBJ1-1; D is unclear. This CDR3 comprises 12 residues. Trimming shortened V by 4 bases and J by 6 bases, and 9 bases separated the two germline ends. Germline loops: CDR1 WSHSY, CDR2 SAAADI. The CDR3 DNA sequence: TGCGCCAGCAGTGTCCAACCGGCTGAAGCTTTCTTT. Protein sequence: CASSVQPAEAFF.